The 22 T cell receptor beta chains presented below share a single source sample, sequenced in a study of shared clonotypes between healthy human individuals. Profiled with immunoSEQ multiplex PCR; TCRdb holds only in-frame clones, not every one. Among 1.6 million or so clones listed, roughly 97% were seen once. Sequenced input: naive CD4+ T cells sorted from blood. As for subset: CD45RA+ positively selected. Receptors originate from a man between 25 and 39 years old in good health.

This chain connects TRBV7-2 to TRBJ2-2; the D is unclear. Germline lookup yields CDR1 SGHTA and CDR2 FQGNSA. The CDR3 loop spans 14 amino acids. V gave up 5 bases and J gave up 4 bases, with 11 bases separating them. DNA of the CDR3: TGTGCCAGCAGCATCCTACTCGGCACCGGGGAGCTGTTTTTT. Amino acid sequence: CASSILLGTGELFF.

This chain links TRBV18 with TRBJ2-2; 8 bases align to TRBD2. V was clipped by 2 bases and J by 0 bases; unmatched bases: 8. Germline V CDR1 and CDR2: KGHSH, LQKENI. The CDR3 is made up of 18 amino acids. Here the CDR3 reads CASSPVPGGSPNTGELFF. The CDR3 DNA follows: TGTGCCAGCTCACCAGTTCCGGGAGGGAGCCCGAACACCGGGGAGCTGTTTTTT.

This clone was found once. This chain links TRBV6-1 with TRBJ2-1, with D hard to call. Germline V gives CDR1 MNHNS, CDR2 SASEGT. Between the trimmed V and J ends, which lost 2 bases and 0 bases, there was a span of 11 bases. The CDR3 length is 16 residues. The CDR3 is CASSELERYSYNEQFF. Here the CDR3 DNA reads TGTGCCAGCAGTGAATTGGAGAGGTACTCCTACAATGAGCAGTTCTTC.

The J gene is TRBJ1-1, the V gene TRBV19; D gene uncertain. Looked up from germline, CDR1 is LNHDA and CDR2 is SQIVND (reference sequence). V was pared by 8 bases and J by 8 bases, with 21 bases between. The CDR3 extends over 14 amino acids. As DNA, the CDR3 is TGTGCCAGTCTAACTTATTCACCAAGGATAGAAGCTTTCTTT. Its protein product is CASLTYSPRIEAFF.

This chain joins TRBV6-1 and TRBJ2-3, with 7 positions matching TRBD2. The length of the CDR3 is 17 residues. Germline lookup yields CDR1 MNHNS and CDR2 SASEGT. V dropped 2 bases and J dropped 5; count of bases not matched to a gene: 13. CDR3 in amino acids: CASSEPILALRGDTQYF. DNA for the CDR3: TGTGCCAGCAGTGAACCGATACTAGCGTTAAGGGGAGATACGCAGTATTTT.

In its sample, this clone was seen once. The DNA of the CDR3 is TGCAGCGTTAAGAGGGGCTACGAGCAGTACTTC. Translating it yields CSVKRGYEQYF. The V and J genes are TRBV29-1 and TRBJ2-7; tentatively, D is TRBD1 or TRBD2 (5 bases each). From germline, CDR1 is SQVTM and CDR2 ANQGSEA. Trimming removed 5 bases from V and 3 bases from J, with 8 bases in between. This CDR3 has 11 residues.

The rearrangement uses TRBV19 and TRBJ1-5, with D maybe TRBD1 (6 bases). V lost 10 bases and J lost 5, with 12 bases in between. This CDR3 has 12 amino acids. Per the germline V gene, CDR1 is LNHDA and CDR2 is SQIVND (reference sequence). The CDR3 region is CATGAADQPQHF. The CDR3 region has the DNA TGTGCCACAGGGGCGGCCGATCAGCCCCAGCATTTT.

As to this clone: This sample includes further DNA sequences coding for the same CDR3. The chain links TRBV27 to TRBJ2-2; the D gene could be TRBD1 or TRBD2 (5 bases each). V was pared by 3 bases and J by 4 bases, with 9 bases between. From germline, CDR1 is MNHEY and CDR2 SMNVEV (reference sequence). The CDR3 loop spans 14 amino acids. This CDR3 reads CASSLRGFTGELFF. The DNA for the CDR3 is TGTGCCAGCAGTTTGAGGGGATTCACCGGGGAGCTGTTTTTT.

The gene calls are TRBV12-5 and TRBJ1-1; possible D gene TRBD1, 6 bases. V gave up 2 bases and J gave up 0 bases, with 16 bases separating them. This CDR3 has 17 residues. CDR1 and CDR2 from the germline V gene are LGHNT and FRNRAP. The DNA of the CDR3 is TGTGCTAGTGGTTTGACCCTGCAGACAGGAGTGAACACTGAAGCTTTCTTT. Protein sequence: CASGLTLQTGVNTEAFF.

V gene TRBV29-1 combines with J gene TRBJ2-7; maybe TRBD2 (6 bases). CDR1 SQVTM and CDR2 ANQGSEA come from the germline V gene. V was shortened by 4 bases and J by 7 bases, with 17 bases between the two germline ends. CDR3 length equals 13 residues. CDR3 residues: CSVVDYKGMEQYF. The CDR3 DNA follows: TGCAGCGTTGTGGACTACAAAGGAATGGAGCAGTACTTC.

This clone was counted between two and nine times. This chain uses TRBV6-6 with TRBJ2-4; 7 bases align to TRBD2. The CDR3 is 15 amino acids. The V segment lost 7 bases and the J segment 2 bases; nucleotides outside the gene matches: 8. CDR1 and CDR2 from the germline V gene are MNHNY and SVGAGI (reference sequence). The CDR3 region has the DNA TGTGCCAGCATAAGCCTGGGAGGGCCCAAAAACATTCAGTACTTC. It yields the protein CASISLGGPKNIQYF.

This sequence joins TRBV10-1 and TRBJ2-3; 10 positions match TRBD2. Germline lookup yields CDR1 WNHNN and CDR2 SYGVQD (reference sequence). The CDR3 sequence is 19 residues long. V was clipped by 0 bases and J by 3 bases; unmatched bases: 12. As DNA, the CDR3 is TGCGCCAGCAGTGAGTCGTTTATTGCTAGCGGGAGTTCAACAGATACGCAGTATTTT. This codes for CASSESFIASGSSTDTQYF.

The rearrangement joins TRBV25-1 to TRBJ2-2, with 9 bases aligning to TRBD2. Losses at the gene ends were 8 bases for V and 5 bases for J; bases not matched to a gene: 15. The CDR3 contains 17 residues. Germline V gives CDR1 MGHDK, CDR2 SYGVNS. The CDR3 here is CASARPIAGVGTGELFF. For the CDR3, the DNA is TGTGCCAGCGCGCGCCCCATAGCGGGAGTAGGTACCGGGGAGCTGTTTTTT.

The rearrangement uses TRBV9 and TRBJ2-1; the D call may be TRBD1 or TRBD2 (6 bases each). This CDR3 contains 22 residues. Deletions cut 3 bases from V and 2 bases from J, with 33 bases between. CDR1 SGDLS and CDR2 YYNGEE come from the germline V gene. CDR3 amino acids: CASSAHLQPTGPLGGTYNEQFF. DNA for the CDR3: TGTGCCAGCAGCGCCCACCTCCAACCTACAGGGCCCCTGGGCGGGACCTACAATGAGCAGTTCTTC.

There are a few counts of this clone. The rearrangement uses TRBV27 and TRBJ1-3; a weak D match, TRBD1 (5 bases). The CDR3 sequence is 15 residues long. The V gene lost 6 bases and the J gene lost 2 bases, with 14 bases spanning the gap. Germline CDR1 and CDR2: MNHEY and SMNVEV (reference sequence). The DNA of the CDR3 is TGTGCCAGCAGGGATCAGGGACGAGCTGGAAACACCATATATTTT. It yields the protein CASRDQGRAGNTIYF.

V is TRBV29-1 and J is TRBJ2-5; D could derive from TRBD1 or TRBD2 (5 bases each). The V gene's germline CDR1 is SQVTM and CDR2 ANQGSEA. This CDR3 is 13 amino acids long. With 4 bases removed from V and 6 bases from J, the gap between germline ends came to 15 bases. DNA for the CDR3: TGCAGCGTTGTAGCCGCAGGGACGAAGACCCAGTACTTC. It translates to CSVVAAGTKTQYF.

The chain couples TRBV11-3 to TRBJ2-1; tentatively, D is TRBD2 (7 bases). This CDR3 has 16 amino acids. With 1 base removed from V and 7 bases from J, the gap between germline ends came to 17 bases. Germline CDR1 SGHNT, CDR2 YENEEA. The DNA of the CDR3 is TGTGCCAGCAGCTTAGGTAGCGGGCCCACAGGGAATGAGCAGTTCTTC. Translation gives CASSLGSGPTGNEQFF.

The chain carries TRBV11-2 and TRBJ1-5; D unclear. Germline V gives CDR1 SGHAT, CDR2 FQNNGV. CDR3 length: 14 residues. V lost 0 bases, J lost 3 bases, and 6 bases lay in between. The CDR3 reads CASSLEGFNQPQHF. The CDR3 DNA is TGTGCCAGCAGCTTAGAGGGCTTCAATCAGCCCCAGCATTTT.

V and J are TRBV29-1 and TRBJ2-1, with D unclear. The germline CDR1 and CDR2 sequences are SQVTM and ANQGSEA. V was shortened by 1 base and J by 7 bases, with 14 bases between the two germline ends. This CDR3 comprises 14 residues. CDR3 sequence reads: CSVEVRPALNEQFF. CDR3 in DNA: TGCAGCGTTGAAGTTCGGCCAGCGCTGAATGAGCAGTTCTTC.

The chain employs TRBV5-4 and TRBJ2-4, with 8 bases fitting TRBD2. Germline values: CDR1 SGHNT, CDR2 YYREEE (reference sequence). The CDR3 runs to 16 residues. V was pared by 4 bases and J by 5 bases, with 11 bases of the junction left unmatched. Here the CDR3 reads CASSAQSGRGENIQYF. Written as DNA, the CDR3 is TGTGCCAGCAGCGCCCAGAGCGGGAGAGGGGAAAACATTCAGTACTTC.

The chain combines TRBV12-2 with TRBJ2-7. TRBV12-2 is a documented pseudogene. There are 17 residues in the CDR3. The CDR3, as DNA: TGTGCAAGTCGCCTCTTTATGGGGTCTTCCACCCTTTACGAGCAGTACTTC. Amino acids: CASRLFMGSSTLYEQYF.

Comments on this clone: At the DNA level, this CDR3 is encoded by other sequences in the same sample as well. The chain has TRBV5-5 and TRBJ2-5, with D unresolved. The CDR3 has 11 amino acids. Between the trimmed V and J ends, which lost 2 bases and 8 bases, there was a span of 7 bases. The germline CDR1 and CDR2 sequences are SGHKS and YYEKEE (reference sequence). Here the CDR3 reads CASSLRETQYF. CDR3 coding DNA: TGTGCCAGCAGCTTACGAGAAACCCAGTACTTC.